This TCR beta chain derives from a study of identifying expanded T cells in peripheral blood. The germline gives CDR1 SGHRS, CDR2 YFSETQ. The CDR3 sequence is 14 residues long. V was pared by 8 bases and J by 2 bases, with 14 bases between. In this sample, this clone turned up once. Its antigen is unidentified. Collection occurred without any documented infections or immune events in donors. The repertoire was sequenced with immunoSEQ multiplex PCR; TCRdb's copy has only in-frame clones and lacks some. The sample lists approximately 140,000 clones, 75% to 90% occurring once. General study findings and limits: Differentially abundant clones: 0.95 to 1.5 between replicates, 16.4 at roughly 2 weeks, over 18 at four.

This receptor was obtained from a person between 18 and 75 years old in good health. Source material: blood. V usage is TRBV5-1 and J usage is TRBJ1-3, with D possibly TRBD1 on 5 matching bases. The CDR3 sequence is CASNAGTAGNTIYF. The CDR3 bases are TGCGCCAGTAACGCAGGGACGGCTGGAAACACCATATATTTT.